Following are 10 T cell receptor beta chains from one sample sequenced in a study of blood T cell repertoires in COVID-19. Generated by immunoSEQ multiplex PCR, the TCRdb table keeps only in-frame clones and is missing some. The data show roughly 97,000 clones, 87% seen once. Sequenced input: peripheral blood. Every receptor here comes from a human donor in a cohort sampled during active COVID-19.

The V and J genes are TRBV5-4 and TRBJ2-7; TRBD2 matches at 10 bases. This CDR3 comprises 15 residues. V dropped 3 bases and J dropped 6; count of bases not matched to a gene: 9. Germline V CDR1 and CDR2: SGHNT, YYREEE (reference sequence). CDR3: CASSSREAGGLEQYF. The CDR3 coding sequence is TGTGCCAGCAGCTCACGGGAAGCGGGAGGGCTCGAGCAGTACTTC.

This clone was seen only once. The rearrangement uses TRBV4-1 and TRBJ1-2; TRBD1 might be the D (6 bases). The CDR3 length is 14 residues. V was pared by 3 bases and J by 4 bases, with 12 bases between. Germline loops: CDR1 MGHRA, CDR2 YSYEKL. The DNA of the CDR3 is TGCGCCAGCAGCCAGGGAACAGGGACCTATGGCTACACCTTC. This translates into CASSQGTGTYGYTF.

This clone was seen only a few times. The V call is TRBV2, the J call TRBJ1-3; TRBD1 might be the D (6 bases). V was clipped by 7 bases and J by 0 bases, with 10 bases between them. Germline V gene lookup returns CDR1 SNHLY and CDR2 FYNNEI. The CDR3 totals 14 residues. The DNA of the CDR3 is TGTGCCAGCATTATACAGGGCTCTGGAAACACCATATATTTT. This codes for CASIIQGSGNTIYF.

The chain carries TRBV28 and TRBJ1-2; 12 nucleotides line up with TRBD1. The germline gives CDR1 MDHEN, CDR2 SYDVKM. V lost 5 bases, J lost 5 bases, and 6 bases stayed unmatched. CDR3 length: 15 residues. The CDR3 DNA is TGTGCCAGCAGTCCCGGGACAGGGGGCGGTTATGGCTACACCTTC. Amino acid sequence: CASSPGTGGGYGYTF.

This chain links TRBV6-5 with TRBJ2-1; 12 nucleotides line up with TRBD2. V lost 5 bases and J lost 8; bases outside the gene matches: 4. CDR3 length: 14 residues. Germline V gives CDR1 MNHEY, CDR2 SVGAGI. The CDR3 sequence is CASSTRLAGDEQFF. The DNA for the CDR3 is TGTGCCAGCAGTACCCGACTAGCGGGGGATGAGCAGTTCTTC.

This clone was picked up a small number of times. The genes are TRBV7-9 and TRBJ2-7; 7 nucleotides line up with TRBD2. V gave up 1 base and J gave up 0 bases; unmatched junction bases: 0. The CDR3 runs to 14 residues. Germline V gene data show CDR1 as SEHNR and CDR2 as FQNEAQ (reference sequence). The CDR3 DNA sequence: TGTGCCAGCAGCTTAGGGGAGGGCTCCTACGAGCAGTACTTC. Protein product: CASSLGEGSYEQYF.

This clone occurred a few times. The chain is built from TRBV28 and TRBJ1-6; 9 nucleotides agree with TRBD1. The CDR3 length is 14 residues. CDR1 MDHEN and CDR2 SYDVKM come from the germline V gene. V shed 4 bases and J 9 bases; nucleotides not matched to a gene: 4. CDR3 in DNA: TGTGCCAGCAGTTGGACAGGGGAGGGTTCACCCCTCCACTTT. Residues: CASSWTGEGSPLHF.

The chain couples TRBV11-2 to TRBJ1-2; 9 bases match TRBD1. This CDR3 is 16 amino acids long. Germline CDR1 and CDR2: SGHAT and FQNNGV. The trim removed 5 bases at V and 3 bases at J, leaving 10 bases unmatched. This CDR3 reads CASSRLYGDRDYGYTF. CDR3 DNA sequence: TGTGCCAGCAGCCGACTATACGGGGACAGGGACTATGGCTACACCTTC.

The chain joins TRBV9 to TRBJ2-2, with D uncertain. This CDR3 contains 18 residues. The V end lost 4 bases, the J end lost 5 bases, and 24 bases lay between the germline ends. Germline V gene lookup returns CDR1 SGDLS and CDR2 YYNGEE. In DNA, the CDR3 is TGTGCCAGCAGCCCCCTTTTGATGGAGCAGAGAATTACCGGGGAGCTGTTTTTT. It is translated as CASSPLLMEQRITGELFF.

This clone appeared a few times. The chain carries TRBV7-9 and TRBJ1-1; D is unresolved. V was trimmed by 3 bases and J by 3 bases, leaving 8 bases between them. The CDR3 runs 13 residues. Germline CDR1 is SEHNR and CDR2 is FQNEAQ (reference sequence). The CDR3 bases are TGTGCCAGCAGCTTTGAGAGGGACACTGAAGCTTTCTTT. Residues: CASSFERDTEAFF.